The present T cell receptor (beta chain) was sequenced within a study of graft-versus-host responses after intestinal transplantation. About the research overall: Isolated intestinal, liver-intestinal, or multivisceral transplants were what recipients had. Anti-thymocyte globulin induction was given to all recipients, followed by tacrolimus and steroids for around three years. General observations from the study: Patients with graft-donor T cell macrochimerism had high graft-versus-host to host-versus-graft clonal ratios in allografts.

A word on this clone: No antigen is known for it.

Libraries were prepared by immunoSEQ multiplex PCR; TCRdb keeps only in-frame clonotypes and omits some of them. This sample has some 81,000 clones, with about 88% found just once. Per the germline V gene, CDR1 is SGHVS and CDR2 is FQNEAQ. Deletions cut 1 base from V and 3 bases from J, with 28 bases between. The CDR3 is made up of 20 amino acids. The gene calls are TRBV7-8 and TRBJ2-7; D is ambiguous. The starting material was unstimulated CD4+ T cells sorted from spleen or lymph node cells, obtained before intestinal transplant. The receptor's source is a human donor who received an intestinal transplant. The CDR3 reads CASSLVTLRFRRNYYYEQYF. The CDR3 DNA reads as TGTGCCAGCAGCTTAGTAACCTTGAGGTTCAGAAGAAACTACTACTACGAGCAGTACTTC.